Below are 11 T cell receptor beta chains sequenced from a single sample in a study of PD-1 blockade in classical Hodgkin lymphoma. The sample's time point: cycle 4 day 1 (C4D1), after about 6 weeks of nivolumab. With no exception, relapse followed autologous stem cell transplantation in all patients, and brentuximab vedotin exposure varied. TCRdb's table, derived via immunoSEQ multiplex PCR, lists solely in-frame clones and lacks some. The repertoire consists of 100,000 or so clones, with 85% to 95% occurring once and the leading ten covering less than 2%. The sample here was peripheral blood mononuclear cells (PBMCs), taken before the fourth cycle of nivolumab. The receptors originated from a human donor with classical Hodgkin lymphoma.

This clone has just one count. V and J are TRBV19 and TRBJ1-3; D is possibly TRBD1 (5 bases). Germline V gene data show CDR1 as LNHDA and CDR2 as SQIVND (reference sequence). The germline V and J ends were trimmed by 10 bases and 12 bases, with 25 bases remaining between them. The CDR3 consists of 14 residues. CDR3 loop: CANPKDSDLRVIYF. CDR3 in DNA: TGTGCCAACCCGAAAGACAGTGATTTAAGAGTCATATATTTT.

This chain uses TRBV18 with TRBJ1-2; D is unresolved. The CDR3 sequence is 13 residues long. The germline V gene encodes CDR1 KGHSH and CDR2 LQKENI. The V and J ends lost 2 bases and 5 bases respectively, with 9 bases between them. The CDR3 reads CASSPNDGYGYTF. CDR3 in DNA: TGTGCCAGCTCACCAAACGACGGTTATGGCTACACCTTC.

This rearrangement joins TRBV6-1 to TRBJ2-1, with 7 bases aligning to TRBD1. Germline-derived CDR1 and CDR2 are MNHNS and SASEGT. The CDR3 has 20 residues. With 4 bases clipped from V and 4 bases from J, the junction kept 22 bases outside the gene matches. The CDR3 sequence: CASSGATGSTLGGRYNEQFF. As DNA, the CDR3 is TGTGCCAGCAGTGGGGCAACAGGTTCCACCCTAGGGGGCCGATACAATGAGCAGTTCTTC.

This chain joins TRBV7-6 and TRBJ2-5; tentatively, D is TRBD1 (5 bases). This CDR3 comprises 19 residues. Germline V gene lookup returns CDR1 SGHVS and CDR2 FNYEAQ. The V end was cut by 5 bases, the J end by 2 bases, with 27 bases between. Here the CDR3 DNA reads TGTGCCAGCAGCCTCAGGGCTTCTTCTGGGCAGAACTATCAAGAGACCCAGTACTTC. Its translation: CASSLRASSGQNYQETQYF.

CDR3 protein: CASSYLDEAFF. The CDR3 DNA follows: TGTGCCAGCAGTTACTTAGATGAAGCTTTCTTT. J is TRBJ1-1 and V is TRBV6-5; D remains unclear. V was shortened by 1 base and J by 7 bases, with 4 bases between the two germline ends. The length of the CDR3 is 11 residues. The germline gives CDR1 MNHEY, CDR2 SVGAGI.

This clone was recorded a few times. V is TRBV4-1 and J is TRBJ2-1; 15 bases map to TRBD2. Germline values: CDR1 MGHRA, CDR2 YSYEKL. CDR3 length: 19 amino acids. The trim removed 3 bases at V and 3 bases at J, leaving 9 bases unmatched. The DNA of the CDR3 is TGCGCCAGCAGCCACCCCGGACTAGCGGGAGGGCCCAACTACAATGAGCAGTTCTTC. Translated, it gives CASSHPGLAGGPNYNEQFF.

The chain carries TRBV2 and TRBJ2-1; D is possibly TRBD2 (6 bases). This CDR3 is built from 15 residues. V lost 10 bases to trimming and J lost 9 bases, with 25 bases between them. Germline CDR1 and CDR2: SNHLY and FYNNEI. CDR3 DNA: TGTGCCATCGGAGCGGGTCAGATTGCACCAGGTGAGCAGTTCTTC. This translates into CAIGAGQIAPGEQFF.

The V and J genes are TRBV18 and TRBJ2-4, with 9 bases identical to TRBD1. CDR3 length: 19 amino acids. J gave up 0 bases and V 1 base, and 10 bases lay outside the gene matches. Germline V gives CDR1 KGHSH, CDR2 LQKENI. The CDR3 loop is CASSPRPPTGGEAKNIQYF. The CDR3 nucleotides are TGTGCCAGCTCACCACGACCCCCCACAGGGGGCGAAGCCAAAAACATTCAGTACTTC.

The chain is built from TRBV28 and TRBJ2-5; 9 nucleotides line up with TRBD1. Germline V gives CDR1 MDHEN, CDR2 SYDVKM. The CDR3 sequence is 13 residues long. Trimming cost V 5 bases and J 10 bases; bases outside gene matches: 8. The CDR3 DNA reads as TGTGCCAGCAGTAGGAACAGGGGGCCTGACCAGTACTTC. Residues: CASSRNRGPDQYF. The whole variable domain, remainder taken from reference TRBV28 and TRBJ2-5, is DVKVTQSSRYLVKRTGEKVFLECVQDMDHENMFWYRQDPGLGLRLIYFSYDVKMKEKGDIPEGYSVSREKKERFSLILESASTNQTSMYLCASSRNRGPDQYFGPGTRLLVL.

J is TRBJ1-1 and V is TRBV29-1; D gene ambiguous. CDR1 is SQVTM, CDR2 ANQGSEA, per germline. V lost 0 bases, J lost 0 bases, and 11 bases lay in between. The CDR3 length is 15 residues. The CDR3 region is CSVEDPGFMNTEAFF. The CDR3 coding sequence is TGCAGCGTTGAAGATCCCGGGTTCATGAACACTGAAGCTTTCTTT.

This chain links TRBV29-1 with TRBJ2-7; 7 positions agree with TRBD2. V shed 5 bases, J shed 3 bases, and the junction held 13 bases outside the gene matches. The CDR3 is made up of 15 amino acids. The V gene's germline CDR1 is SQVTM and CDR2 ANQGSEA. CDR3 sequence: CSVFGSTGGLYEQYF. The CDR3 DNA reads TGCAGCGTTTTCGGGAGTACGGGAGGCCTCTACGAGCAGTACTTC.